This entry lists 15 T cell receptor beta chains sequenced from one sample in a study of T-cell memory formation after mild COVID-19. TCRdb independently ran MiXCR on the 5' RACE reads; one entry per CDR3 protein. The sample consists of around 210,000 distinct CDR3 sequences, 9.5% to 10% of them appearing once. The material sequenced was PBMCs or a T cell subset sorted from them (not recorded which). The receptors shown here come from a man younger than 35 who had mild COVID-19 (a few samples of this study predate the infection). Cell type and time point are not known.

This clonotype was picked up a small number of times. The genes are TRBV6-5 and TRBJ2-6; TRBD1 might be the D (6 bases). The V and J ends lost 5 bases and 4 bases respectively, with 15 bases between them. The CDR3 runs to 16 residues. The germline gives CDR1 MNHEY, CDR2 SVGAGI. The CDR3 sequence is CASSRDTGIGANVLTF. For the CDR3, the DNA is TGTGCCAGCAGTCGCGACACAGGGATCGGGGCCAACGTCCTGACTTTC.

In its sample, this clonotype was seen a few times. The genes are TRBV4-1 and TRBJ2-6; no reliable D call. This CDR3 is 17 amino acids long. From germline, CDR1 is MGHRA and CDR2 YSYEKL. V lost 1 base, J lost 3 bases, and 13 bases lay in between. The CDR3 sequence: CASSQVPRLVGANVLTF. The CDR3 DNA sequence: TGCGCCAGCAGCCAAGTTCCCCGTTTGGTTGGGGCCAACGTCCTGACTTTC.

This clonotype occurred many times. The chain employs TRBV20-1 and TRBJ2-3, with D possibly called TRBD1 or TRBD2 (6 bases each). V lost 3 bases and J lost 1, with 17 bases in between. Germline CDR1 reads DFQATT; CDR2 reads SNEGSKA (reference sequence). The CDR3 has 16 residues. The CDR3: CSASSQGGRGTDTQYF. Here the CDR3 DNA reads TGCAGTGCTAGTAGTCAAGGGGGGAGAGGCACAGATACGCAGTATTTT.

This clonotype showed up just a few times. The CDR3 coding sequence is TGTGCCAGCAGTGAACCGCGGCCCGGGAACGAGCAGTACTTC. Translation gives CASSEPRPGNEQYF. The gene calls are TRBV2 and TRBJ2-7; maybe TRBD2 (5 bases). Germline-derived CDR1 and CDR2 are SNHLY and FYNNEI. The germline V and J ends were trimmed by 2 bases and 5 bases, with 13 bases remaining between them. There are 14 residues in the CDR3.

The V gene is TRBV20-1, the J gene TRBJ2-3, with TRBD2 identical over 12 bases. Trimming cost V 0 bases and J 4 bases; bases outside gene matches: 5. Per germline, CDR1 DFQATT and CDR2 SNEGSKA (reference sequence). The CDR3 covers 16 residues. The CDR3 bases are TGCAGTGCTAGAGACCCTAGCGGGGGGGCCGCAGATACGCAGTATTTT. It encodes CSARDPSGGAADTQYF.

This chain links TRBV7-2 with TRBJ2-3, with 9 bases matching TRBD1. V shed 6 bases and J 6 bases; nucleotides not matched to a gene: 7. The germline gives CDR1 SGHTA, CDR2 FQGNSA. The CDR3 is 14 amino acids. The CDR3 protein is CASSSGTGRDTQYF. The CDR3 nucleotides are TGTGCCAGCAGTTCAGGGACAGGGAGGGATACGCAGTATTTT. The full variable domain, rest sourced from reference TRBV7-2 and TRBJ2-3, is GAGVSQSPSNKVTEKGKDVELRCDPISGHTALYWYRQSLGQGLEFLIYFQGNSAPDKSGLPSDRFSAERTGGSVSTLTIQRTQQEDSAVYLCASSSGTGRDTQYFGPGTRLTVL.

In its sample, this clonotype was seen a few times. The rearrangement joins TRBV4-3 to TRBJ1-2; 8 bases line up with TRBD1. This CDR3 is built from 16 residues. Unmatched junction bases numbered 6, after V lost 1 base and J lost 2 bases. In germline, CDR1 is LGHNA, CDR2 YSLEER. For the CDR3, the DNA is TGCGCCAGCAGCCAAGTAGGTGGACAGGGAAACTATGGCTACACCTTC. It encodes CASSQVGGQGNYGYTF.

The rearrangement uses TRBV3-1 and TRBJ1-4; the D gene is possibly TRBD1 (5 bases). Trimming removed 4 bases from V and 0 bases from J, with 12 bases in between. Germline-derived CDR1 and CDR2 are LGHDT and YNNKEL (reference sequence). There are 16 residues in the CDR3. In DNA form, the CDR3 reads TGTGCCAGCAGCCCCCCCGGGGGAGCAACTAATGAAAAACTGTTTTTT. It specifies CASSPPGGATNEKLFF.

This clonotype was seen more than once but under ten times. V and J are TRBV28 and TRBJ2-7, with 7 positions matching TRBD2. After removal of 5 bases from V and 3 bases from J, the junction contained 10 bases not matched to a gene. The CDR3 sequence is 15 residues long. Germline CDR1 and CDR2: MDHEN and SYDVKM. The CDR3: CASSPAGTTYYEQYV. The DNA for the CDR3 is TGTGCCAGCAGTCCGGCCGGGACTACCTACTACGAGCAGTACGTC.

V usage is TRBV9 and J usage is TRBJ2-3, with 12 bases matching TRBD2. The J segment lost 2 bases and the V segment lost 4 bases, leaving 17 bases of the junction unmatched. The CDR3 totals 20 residues. CDR1 and CDR2 from the germline V gene are SGDLS and YYNGEE. CDR3 in amino acids: CASSHHSRASGGAVTDTQYF. DNA of the CDR3: TGTGCCAGCAGCCATCACTCCCGGGCTAGCGGGGGGGCCGTCACAGATACGCAGTATTTT.

The table lists this clonotype with a few counts. CDR3 nucleotides: TGCAGCGTTGCTTCGGGAAACACCATATATTTT. As protein: CSVASGNTIYF. This chain joins TRBV29-1 and TRBJ1-3; D gene uncertain. The CDR3 is 11 amino acids. With 4 bases removed from V and 4 bases from J, the gap between germline ends came to 5 bases. Germline CDR1 SQVTM, CDR2 ANQGSEA.

This clonotype has only a few counts. This CDR3 reads CASSPQGPNQPQHF. CDR3 nucleotide sequence: TGTGCCAGCAGTCCACAGGGCCCCAATCAGCCCCAGCATTTT. This chain joins TRBV27 and TRBJ1-5; weak D call: TRBD1 (6 bases). CDR1 is MNHEY and CDR2 is SMNVEV in the germline V gene (reference sequence). CDR3 size: 14 residues. V lost 5 bases and J 3 bases, leaving 11 bases between the germline ends.

The table lists this clonotype with a few counts. V gene TRBV28 combines with J gene TRBJ1-5, with 9 nucleotides matching TRBD1. V shed 1 base, J shed 6 bases, and the junction held 7 bases outside the gene matches. The CDR3 is made up of 16 amino acids. The germline V gene has CDR1 MDHEN and CDR2 SYDVKM. The CDR3 spells CASSLLGTGRFQPQHF. The DNA for the CDR3 is TGTGCCAGCAGTTTATTAGGGACAGGGCGTTTTCAGCCCCAGCATTTT.

This clonotype was counted a few times. This chain connects TRBV2 to TRBJ2-5; D uncertain. The germline V gene has CDR1 SNHLY and CDR2 FYNNEI. Deletions cut 4 bases from V and 4 bases from J, with 22 bases between. The CDR3 contains 17 residues. This CDR3 reads CASSASYSVGPGETQYF. DNA of the CDR3: TGTGCCAGCAGTGCCAGCTACAGCGTTGGGCCAGGAGAGACCCAGTACTTC.

This clonotype was counted at least ten times. The rearrangement joins TRBV7-2 to TRBJ2-1; a possible D gene is TRBD2 (5 bases). V lost 2 bases to trimming and J lost 9 bases, with 8 bases between them. The CDR3 is made up of 12 amino acids. Germline V gene sequence: CDR1 SGHTA, CDR2 FQGNSA. CDR3 loop: CASSLQAGEQFF. The CDR3 nucleotides read TGTGCCAGCAGCTTACAGGCGGGTGAGCAGTTCTTC.